This entry lists 21 T cell receptor beta chains sequenced from one sample in a study of regulatory T cells in long-lasting Graves disease. The sample's time point: newly diagnosed GD, antithyroid drugs for less than 3 months. From RNA extracted from PBMCs, the TCR library was made. Libraries of TCR beta came from iRepertoire HTBI primers plus Arm-PCR of CDR3 regions. TCRdb fed the multiplex PCR reads into MiXCR, producing one record per CDR3 protein. Here the sample spans 400,000 to 550,000 distinct CDR3 sequences, about 15% being singletons. These data were likewise used in another study, on T cells in Graves' hyperthyroidism and ophthalmopathy.

Sequenced material: peripheral blood mononuclear cells (PBMCs), taken at new diagnosis, from a patient treated with antithyroid drugs. Receptors were obtained from a woman between 25 and 40 years old with Graves disease.

This clonotype was seen a handful of times. The V call is TRBV13, the J call TRBJ2-1; D is unclear. Germline loops: CDR1 PRHDT, CDR2 FYEKMQ (reference sequence). Trimming left V 3 bases short and J 10 bases short, with 10 bases between. The CDR3 loop spans 12 amino acids. CDR3 protein: CASSFVIQEQFF. CDR3 bases: TGTGCCAGCAGCTTTGTAATCCAGGAGCAGTTCTTC.

In this sample, this clonotype turned up many times. The rearrangement links TRBV7-8 to TRBJ2-3; 9 nucleotides align to TRBD2. The end of the DNA aligns better with TRBJ2-5, so the J call may be wrong. This CDR3 is built from 16 residues. The V gene's germline CDR1 is SGHVS and CDR2 FQNEAQ. The chain's CDR3 is CASSLWIAGVGETQYF. Here the CDR3 DNA reads TGTGCCAGCAGCTTATGGATAGCGGGAGTAGGGGAGACCCAGTACTTC.

This clonotype was recorded at least ten times. With only one base between it and a far larger clone, this is likely a read error. The rearrangement links TRBV6-4 to TRBJ2-7; 8 nucleotides line up with TRBD2. Germline V gene sequence: CDR1 MRHNA, CDR2 SNTAGT. Trimming took 4 bases from V and 7 from J; bases not matched to a gene: 9. The CDR3 consists of 14 residues. The CDR3 DNA sequence: TGTGCCAGCAGTGCGGGACTAGACTACAATGAGCAGTACTTC. As protein: CASSAGLDYNEQYF.

This clonotype was recorded many times. The chain employs TRBV30 and TRBJ2-1; D unresolved. The V end was cut by 1 base, the J end by 7 bases, with 5 bases between. The V gene's germline CDR1 is GTSNPN and CDR2 SVGIG (reference sequence). The CDR3 runs to 11 residues. CDR3: CAWSANNEQFF. CDR3 nucleotide sequence: TGTGCCTGGAGTGCCAATAATGAGCAGTTCTTC.

Many counts were recorded for this clonotype. This sequence joins TRBV10-3 and TRBJ2-5, with D tentatively TRBD1 (6 bases). Germline V lookup: CDR1 ENHRY, CDR2 SYGVKD. CDR3 length: 11 residues. Trimming shortened V by 9 bases and J by 5 bases, and 10 bases separated the two germline ends. The CDR3 loop reads CAMGTTETQYF. The CDR3 nucleotides are TGTGCCATGGGGACAACGGAGACCCAGTACTTC.

There are many counts of this clonotype. This chain joins TRBV28 and TRBJ2-7, with D perhaps TRBD2 (5 bases). Trimming removed 5 bases at V and 2 bases at J, with 19 bases between. This CDR3 comprises 16 residues. Germline CDR1 and CDR2: MDHEN and SYDVKM. The CDR3 is CASSPPGFPITYEQYF. In DNA, the CDR3 is TGTGCCAGCAGTCCGCCGGGGTTCCCCATTACCTACGAGCAGTACTTC.

This clonotype was observed once. An end of the junction differs from the germline gene, which may be a read error. The CDR3 DNA follows: TGCAGCGTTGAAGATTTAAAGGGGTGGAGCTCCTACAGTGAGCAGTTCTTC. Protein: CSVEDLKGWSSYSEQFF. The chain recombines TRBV29-1 with TRBJ2-1, with a possible D match to TRBD1 (5 bases). The CDR3 covers 17 residues. CDR1 is SQVTM and CDR2 is ANQGSEA in the germline V gene.

In its sample, this clonotype was seen many times. V and J are TRBV19 and TRBJ2-7; 10 positions agree with TRBD1. The CDR3 length is 16 residues. V lost 5 bases to trimming and J lost 5 bases; unmatched junction nucleotides: 12. Germline V gene sequence: CDR1 LNHDA, CDR2 SQIVND (reference sequence). The CDR3 DNA reads as TGTGCCAGTAGTGTTCCTCCGGGACAGGGGTCCCACGAGCAGTACTTC. Translation gives CASSVPPGQGSHEQYF.

The V gene is TRBV6-5, the J gene TRBJ1-3; D remains unclear. The CDR3 is made up of 15 amino acids. V gave up 0 bases and J gave up 4 bases, with 10 bases separating them. Germline CDR1 MNHEY, CDR2 SVGAGI. Here the CDR3 reads CASSYSMGLGNTIYF. As DNA, the CDR3 is TGTGCCAGCAGTTACTCGATGGGGTTGGGAAACACCATATATTTT.

This clonotype was recorded many times. The rearrangement joins TRBV11-2 to TRBJ2-7; a possible D gene is TRBD1 (5 bases). V was shortened by 5 bases and J by 4 bases, with 15 bases between the two germline ends. In germline, CDR1 is SGHAT, CDR2 FQNNGV. The CDR3 contains 14 residues. CDR3: CASSADSYIYEQYF. The CDR3 DNA reads as TGTGCCAGCAGCGCAGACAGTTACATATACGAGCAGTACTTC.

This clonotype was detected many times. The rearrangement uses TRBV12-3 or TRBV12-4 and TRBJ2-7, with D unclear. The CDR3 extends over 13 amino acids. Trimming removed 0 bases at V and 6 bases at J, with 9 bases between. As DNA, the CDR3 is TGTGCCAGCAGTTTAGCGCTTAGCTCCGAGCAGTACTTC. Residues: CASSLALSSEQYF.

This clonotype was picked up many times. The rearrangement joins TRBV5-1 to TRBJ2-3; D is possibly TRBD2 (6 bases). With 3 bases removed from V and 6 bases from J, the gap between germline ends came to 14 bases. From germline, CDR1 is SGHRS and CDR2 YFSETQ. This CDR3 comprises 14 residues. CDR3 region: CASSSGDGYDTQYF. Written as DNA, the CDR3 is TGCGCCAGCAGCTCGGGGGACGGATACGATACGCAGTATTTT.

This clonotype was detected ten times or more. The V call is TRBV11-2, the J call TRBJ2-1; 10 bases agree with TRBD2. The CDR3 spans 14 residues. J was trimmed by 6 bases and V by 5 bases; bases with no gene match: 4. Germline V gene data show CDR1 as SGHAT and CDR2 as FQNNGV. The CDR3 DNA reads TGTGCCAGCAGCACGGCTAGCGGGAGCAATGAGCAGTTCTTC. Its protein product is CASSTASGSNEQFF.

Note on this clonotype: This sequence may be a read error, since a much larger clone differs from it by one base. The chain employs TRBV2 and TRBJ2-7; D gene uncertain. V lost 5 bases and J lost 6, with 8 bases in between. Germline CDR1 SNHLY, CDR2 FYNNEI. The CDR3 spans 11 residues. CDR3: CASSIALEQYF. In DNA form, the CDR3 reads TGTGCCAGCAGTATAGCTCTCGAGCAGTACTTC.

This clonotype was seen ten or more times. This chain uses TRBV20-1 with TRBJ2-3; 10 bases fit TRBD2. This CDR3 is 17 amino acids long. Per germline, CDR1 DFQATT and CDR2 SNEGSKA (reference sequence). J gave up 5 bases and V 2 bases, and 13 bases lay outside the gene matches. CDR3 bases: TGCAGTGCTAGACCCATCAACATAGCGGGAGGAGGAGATACGCAGTATTTT. Translating it yields CSARPINIAGGGDTQYF.

This clonotype was detected many times. The chain has TRBV6-1 and TRBJ2-1; TRBD2 matches at 8 bases. Per germline, CDR1 MNHNS and CDR2 SASEGT. With V trimmed by 7 bases and J by 10 bases, 15 bases remained unmatched. The CDR3 contains 15 residues. The CDR3 DNA sequence: TGTGCCAGCAACACCGGGACTAGTGGCATTGAGGAGCAGTTCTTC. Protein product: CASNTGTSGIEEQFF.

In its sample, this clonotype was seen many times. The chain combines TRBV7-2 with TRBJ2-1; the D is unclear. This CDR3 is built from 15 residues. The V gene lost 4 bases and the J gene lost 0 bases, with 10 bases spanning the gap. Germline V CDR1 and CDR2: SGHTA, FQGNSA. The CDR3 protein is CASSSDLSSYNEQFF. CDR3 in DNA: TGTGCCAGCAGCTCCGACCTCAGCTCCTACAATGAGCAGTTCTTC.

V and J are TRBV9 and TRBJ2-3, with D unresolved. The V end was cut by 3 bases, the J end by 0 bases, with 5 bases between. The CDR3 sequence is 13 residues long. CDR1 is SGDLS, CDR2 YYNGEE, per germline. The CDR3 DNA reads TGTGCCAGCAGCGAGATTAGCACAGATACGCAGTATTTT. Encoded protein: CASSEISTDTQYF.

Ten or more counts support this clonotype. The CDR3: CASRDRISNTEAFF. The CDR3 region has the DNA TGTGCCAGCCGGGACAGGATTTCTAACACTGAAGCTTTCTTT. This chain uses TRBV6-1 with TRBJ1-1; 8 bases match TRBD1. From germline, CDR1 is MNHNS and CDR2 SASEGT. The CDR3 spans 14 residues. J lost 2 bases, V lost 8 bases, and 7 bases had no gene match.

At least ten counts were recorded for this clonotype. This sequence joins TRBV29-1 and TRBJ2-1, with 10 bases matching TRBD1. Trimming cost V 4 bases and J 1 base; bases outside gene matches: 1. CDR3 length: 14 amino acids. Germline lookup yields CDR1 SQVTM and CDR2 ANQGSEA. The CDR3 reads CSVVGQGSYNEQFF. The CDR3 DNA reads TGCAGCGTTGTGGGACAGGGGTCCTACAATGAGCAGTTCTTC.

This clonotype was counted many times. The chain links TRBV2 to TRBJ2-2; 8 bases match TRBD1. This CDR3 has 17 amino acids. V dropped 3 bases and J dropped 6; count of bases not matched to a gene: 12. The V gene's germline CDR1 is SNHLY and CDR2 FYNNEI. The CDR3 DNA sequence: TGTGCCAGCAGTGATCCGACAGGGGAAAGTGGTGCCGGGGAGCTGTTTTTT. Residues: CASSDPTGESGAGELFF.